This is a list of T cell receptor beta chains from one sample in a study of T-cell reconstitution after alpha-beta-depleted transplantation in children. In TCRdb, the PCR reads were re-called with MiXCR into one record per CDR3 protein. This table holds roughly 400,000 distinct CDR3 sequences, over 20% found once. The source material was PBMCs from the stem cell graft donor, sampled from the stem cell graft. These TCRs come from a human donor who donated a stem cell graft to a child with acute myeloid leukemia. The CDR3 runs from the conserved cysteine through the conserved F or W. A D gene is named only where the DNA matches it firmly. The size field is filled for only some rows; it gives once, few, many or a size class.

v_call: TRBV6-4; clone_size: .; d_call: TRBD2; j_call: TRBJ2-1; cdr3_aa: CASSPVSGWLAGRPQSSYNEQFF; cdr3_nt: TGTGCCAGCAGTCCTGTTTCAGGTTGGCTAGCGGGACGACCCCAAAGCTCCTACAATGAGCAGTTCTTC
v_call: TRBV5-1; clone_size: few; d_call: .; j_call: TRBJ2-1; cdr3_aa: CASSLATDPFNEQFF; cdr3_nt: TGCGCCAGCAGCTTGGCAACCGACCCCTTCAATGAGCAGTTCTTC
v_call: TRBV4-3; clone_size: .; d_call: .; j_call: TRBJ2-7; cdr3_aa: CASSPTYGGGEQYF; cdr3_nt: TGCGCCAGCAGCCCGACATACGGGGGAGGTGAGCAGTACTTC
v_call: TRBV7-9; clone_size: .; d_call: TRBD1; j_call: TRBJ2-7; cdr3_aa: CASSPGRQGVYEQYF; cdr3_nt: TGTGCCAGCAGCCCAGGGCGGCAGGGGGTGTACGAGCAGTACTTC
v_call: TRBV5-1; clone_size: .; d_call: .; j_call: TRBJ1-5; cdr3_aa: CASSLGFGNQPQHF; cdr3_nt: TGCGCCAGCAGCCTGGGTTTCGGCAATCAGCCCCAGCATTTT
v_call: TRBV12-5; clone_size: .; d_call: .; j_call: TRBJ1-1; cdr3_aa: CASGADSKNTEAFF; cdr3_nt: TGTGCTAGTGGCGCGGACAGCAAGAACACTGAAGCTTTCTTT
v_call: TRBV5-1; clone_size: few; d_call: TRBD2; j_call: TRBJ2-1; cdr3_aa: CASSLGGRVNNEQFF; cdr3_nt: TGCGCCAGCAGCTTGGGCGGGAGAGTCAACAATGAGCAGTTCTTC
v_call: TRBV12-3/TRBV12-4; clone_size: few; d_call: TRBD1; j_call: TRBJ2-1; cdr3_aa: CASTRQGNNEQFF; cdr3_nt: TGTGCCAGCACCAGACAGGGAAACAATGAGCAGTTCTTC
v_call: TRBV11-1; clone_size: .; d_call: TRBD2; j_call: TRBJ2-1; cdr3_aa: CASQTSGRAGNEQFF; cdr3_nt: TGTGCCAGCCAGACTAGCGGGAGGGCCGGGAATGAGCAGTTCTTC
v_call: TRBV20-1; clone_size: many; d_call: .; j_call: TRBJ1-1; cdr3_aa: CSAPPWGQPTEAFF; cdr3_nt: TGCAGTGCCCCCCCATGGGGGCAGCCCACTGAAGCTTTCTTT
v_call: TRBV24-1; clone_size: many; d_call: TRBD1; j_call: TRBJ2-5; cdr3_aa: CATSDLGQDQETQYF; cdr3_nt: TGTGCCACCAGTGATTTGGGACAGGACCAAGAGACCCAGTACTTC
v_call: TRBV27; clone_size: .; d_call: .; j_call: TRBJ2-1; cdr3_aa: CATRGSSYNEQFF; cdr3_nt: TGTGCCACCCGGGGGAGCTCCTACAATGAGCAGTTCTTC
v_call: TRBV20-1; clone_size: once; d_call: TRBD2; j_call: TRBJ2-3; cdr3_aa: CSARGTSGRTDTQYF; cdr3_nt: TGCAGTGCTAGGGGGACTAGCGGGAGGACGGATACGCAGTATTTT
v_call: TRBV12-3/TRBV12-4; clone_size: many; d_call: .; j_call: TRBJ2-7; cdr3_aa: CASSFSRRDLVQYF; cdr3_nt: TGTGCCAGCAGTTTCTCTAGACGAGACTTAGTGCAGTACTTC
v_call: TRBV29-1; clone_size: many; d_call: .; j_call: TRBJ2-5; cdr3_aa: CSVEEGGGAGTQYF; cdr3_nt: TGCAGCGTTGAAGAAGGGGGAGGGGCAGGGACCCAGTACTTC
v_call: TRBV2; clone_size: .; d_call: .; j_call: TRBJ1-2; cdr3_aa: CASAPSGQPNYGYTF; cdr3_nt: TGTGCCAGCGCGCCATCGGGACAACCTAACTATGGCTACACCTTC
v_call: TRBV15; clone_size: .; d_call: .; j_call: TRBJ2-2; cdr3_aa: CATSNRAGELFF; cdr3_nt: TGTGCCACCAGCAATAGGGCCGGGGAGCTGTTTTTT
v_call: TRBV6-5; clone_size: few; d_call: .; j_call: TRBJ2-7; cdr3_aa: CASSRLGTGNYEQYF; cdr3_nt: TGTGCCAGCAGTAGACTCGGGACCGGTAACTACGAGCAGTACTTC
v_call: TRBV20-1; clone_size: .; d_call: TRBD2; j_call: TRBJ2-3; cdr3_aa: CSAPQAGAPDTQYF; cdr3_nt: TGCAGTGCCCCCCAAGCGGGAGCCCCAGATACGCAGTATTTT
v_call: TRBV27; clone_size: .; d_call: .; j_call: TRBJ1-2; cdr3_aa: CASSSPGLRGYTF; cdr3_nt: TGTGCCAGCAGTTCCCCAGGGCTAAGGGGCTACACCTTC
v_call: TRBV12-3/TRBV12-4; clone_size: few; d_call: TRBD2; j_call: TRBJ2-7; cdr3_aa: CASSHRGSGDDEQYF; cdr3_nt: TGTGCCAGCAGTCACCGGGGTAGCGGGGACGACGAGCAGTACTTC
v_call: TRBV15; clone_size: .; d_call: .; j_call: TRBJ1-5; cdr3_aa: CATSRDRARVGEPQHF; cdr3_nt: TGTGCCACCAGCAGAGACCGGGCCAGAGTTGGGGAGCCCCAGCATTTT
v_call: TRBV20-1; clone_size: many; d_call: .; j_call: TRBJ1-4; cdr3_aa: CSARDRNNEKLFF; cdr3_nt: TGCAGTGCTAGGGACCGAAATAATGAAAAACTGTTTTTT
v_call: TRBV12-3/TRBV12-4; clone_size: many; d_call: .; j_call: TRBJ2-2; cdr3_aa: CASSPGQYGELFF; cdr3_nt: TGTGCCAGCAGCCCTGGACAGTACGGGGAGCTGTTTTTT
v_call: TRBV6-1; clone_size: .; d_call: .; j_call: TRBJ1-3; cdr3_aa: CASSNLGTNSGNTIYF; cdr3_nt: TGTGCCAGCAGCAATCTAGGGACAAACTCTGGAAACACCATATATTTT
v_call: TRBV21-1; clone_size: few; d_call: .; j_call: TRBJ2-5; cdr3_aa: CASSKADRVQETQYF; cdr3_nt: TGTGCCAGCAGCAAAGCGGACAGGGTCCAAGAGACCCAGTACTTC
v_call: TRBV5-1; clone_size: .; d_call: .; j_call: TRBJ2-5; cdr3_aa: CASSGDLVQETQYF; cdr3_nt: TGCGCCAGCAGCGGGGACTTAGTCCAAGAGACCCAGTACTTC
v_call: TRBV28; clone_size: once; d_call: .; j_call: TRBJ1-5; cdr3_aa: CASNYNLLQPQHF; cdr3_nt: TGTGCCAGCAATTACAATTTATTACAGCCCCAGCATTTT
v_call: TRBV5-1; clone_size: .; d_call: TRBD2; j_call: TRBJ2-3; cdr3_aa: CASSLVFRLAGTDTQYF; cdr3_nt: TGCGCCAGCAGCTTGGTGTTTAGGCTAGCGGGCACAGATACGCAGTATTTT
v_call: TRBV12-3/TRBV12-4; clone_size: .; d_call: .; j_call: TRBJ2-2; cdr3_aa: CASGETGSIGELFF; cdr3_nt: TGTGCCAGCGGGGAAACAGGGTCTATCGGGGAGCTGTTTTTT
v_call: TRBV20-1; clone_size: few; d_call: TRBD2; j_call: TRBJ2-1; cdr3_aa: CSAQGLANEQFF; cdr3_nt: TGCAGTGCTCAGGGACTAGCCAATGAGCAGTTCTTC
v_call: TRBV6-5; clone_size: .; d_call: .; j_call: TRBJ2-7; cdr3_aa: CASSNHHLDYHIPYEQYF; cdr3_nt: TGTGCCAGCAGTAACCATCATCTTGACTATCATATTCCTTACGAGCAGTACTTC
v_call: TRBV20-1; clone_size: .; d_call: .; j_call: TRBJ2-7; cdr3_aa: CSARPGSGYEQYF; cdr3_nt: TGCAGTGCTAGACCTGGGTCGGGCTACGAGCAGTACTTC
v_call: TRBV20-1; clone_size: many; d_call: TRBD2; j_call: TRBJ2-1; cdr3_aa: CSAKREYLEQFF; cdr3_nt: TGCAGTGCTAAGCGGGAGTATCTTGAGCAGTTCTTC
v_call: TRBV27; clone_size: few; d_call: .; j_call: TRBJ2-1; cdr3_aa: CASSLGGFNEQFF; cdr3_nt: TGTGCCAGCAGTCTCGGGGGTTTCAATGAGCAGTTCTTC
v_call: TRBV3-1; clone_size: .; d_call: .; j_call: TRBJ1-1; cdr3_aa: CASSQATRDPEAFF; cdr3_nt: TGTGCCAGCAGCCAAGCTACCAGGGATCCTGAAGCTTTCTTT